This T cell receptor beta chain was obtained from a study of cytomegalovirus exposure and HLA in healthy donors. Germline-derived CDR1 and CDR2 are MNHEY and SMNVEV (reference sequence). The CDR3 runs to 15 residues. Trimming removed 6 bases from V and 9 bases from J; junction bases left unmatched: 9. The PCR used 60 Vbeta and 13 Jbeta primers. Here immunoSEQ multiplex PCR was the method, and the copy in TCRdb shows in-frame clones only, minus some. This table has 120,000 or so clones, roughly 85% appearing once. The clonotype was recovered from a woman between 40 and 55 years old in good health and CMV-seropositive. The gene calls are TRBV27 and TRBJ2-1, with 12 bases aligning to TRBD2. Sequenced material: PBMCs. In DNA form, the CDR3 reads TGTGCCAGCAGACTAGCGGGAGGCCCCGGTGGTGAGCAGTTCTTC. Amino acid sequence: CASRLAGGPGGEQFF.